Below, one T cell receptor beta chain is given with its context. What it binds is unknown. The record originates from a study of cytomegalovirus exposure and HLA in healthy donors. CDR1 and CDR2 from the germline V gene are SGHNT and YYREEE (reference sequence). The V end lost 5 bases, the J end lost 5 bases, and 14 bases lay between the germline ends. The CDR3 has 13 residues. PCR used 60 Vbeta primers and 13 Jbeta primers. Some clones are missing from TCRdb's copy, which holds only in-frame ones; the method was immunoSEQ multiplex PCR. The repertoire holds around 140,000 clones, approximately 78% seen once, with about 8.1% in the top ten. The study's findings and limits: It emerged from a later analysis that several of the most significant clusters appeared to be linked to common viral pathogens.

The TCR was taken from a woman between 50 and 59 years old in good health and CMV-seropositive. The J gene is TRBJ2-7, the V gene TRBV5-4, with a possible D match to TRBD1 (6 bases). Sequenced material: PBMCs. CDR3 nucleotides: TGTGCCAGCAGTCAACAGGGAACCGACGAGCAGTACTTC. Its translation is CASSQQGTDEQYF.